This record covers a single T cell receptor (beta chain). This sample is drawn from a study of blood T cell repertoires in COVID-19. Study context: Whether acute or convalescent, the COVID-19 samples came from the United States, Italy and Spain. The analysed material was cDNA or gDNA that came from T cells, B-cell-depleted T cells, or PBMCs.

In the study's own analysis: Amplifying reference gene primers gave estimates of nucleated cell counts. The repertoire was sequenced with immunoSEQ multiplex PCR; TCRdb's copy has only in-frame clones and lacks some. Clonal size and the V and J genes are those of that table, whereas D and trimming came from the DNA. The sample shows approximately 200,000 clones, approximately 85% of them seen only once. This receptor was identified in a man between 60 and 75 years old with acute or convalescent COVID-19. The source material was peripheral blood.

The CDR3 loop reads CAISAGGYGANVLTF. CDR3 bases: TGTGCCATCAGTGCAGGAGGGTATGGGGCCAACGTCCTGACTTTC. V usage is TRBV10-3 and J usage is TRBJ2-6, with a tentative D call TRBD2 (6 bases). This CDR3 is 15 amino acids long. CDR1 is ENHRY, CDR2 SYGVKD, per germline. With 4 bases removed from V and 3 bases from J, the gap between germline ends came to 10 bases.